The 29 T cell receptor beta chains presented below share a single source sample, sequenced in a study of blood T cell repertoires in COVID-19. Sequencing used immunoSEQ multiplex PCR; TCRdb keeps in-frame clones, though not all of them. The sample lists 200,000 to 250,000 clones, nearly 90% seen once, with less than 15% in the top ten. Source material: peripheral blood. All receptors come from a woman between 18 and 30 years old who had recovered from COVID-19.

This clone was counted once. Here the CDR3 DNA reads TGTGCCAGCAGCGTAGAGACAGCGTATGGGGATCCCAATAGCTACACCTTC. This encodes CASSVETAYGDPNSYTF. The gene calls are TRBV9 and TRBJ1-2; perhaps TRBD1 as D (5 bases). The length of the CDR3 is 17 residues. Germline V gene data show CDR1 as SGDLS and CDR2 as YYNGEE. V lost 0 bases and J 9 bases, leaving 24 bases between the germline ends.

CDR3 residues: CASSSDREGYGYTF. CDR3 in DNA: TGTGCCAGCAGCTCGGACAGGGAGGGGTATGGCTACACCTTC. The chain is built from TRBV5-6 and TRBJ1-2; 8 nucleotides agree with TRBD1. Germline lookup yields CDR1 SGHDT and CDR2 YYEEEE. The CDR3 extends over 14 amino acids. V was clipped by 3 bases and J by 5 bases; unmatched bases: 6.

This sequence joins TRBV7-2 and TRBJ2-3; 9 bases fit TRBD2. Trimming at V came to 0 bases and at J to 0 bases, leaving 7 bases not matched to a gene. CDR1 is SGHTA and CDR2 is FQGNSA in the germline V gene. There are 18 residues in the CDR3. The CDR3 region is CASSLAILAGASTDTQYF. CDR3 sequence (DNA): TGTGCCAGCAGCTTAGCCATACTAGCGGGTGCTAGCACAGATACGCAGTATTTT.

J is TRBJ1-2 and V is TRBV7-8, with 7 bases fitting TRBD1. This CDR3 region has 15 residues. V shed 1 base, J shed 8 bases, and the junction held 10 bases outside the gene matches. Germline CDR1 SGHVS, CDR2 FQNEAQ. DNA for the CDR3: TGTGCCAGCAGCTTAGACCCAGGGACAGCGGAAGGCTACACCTTC. Encoded protein: CASSLDPGTAEGYTF.

V and J are TRBV5-4 and TRBJ1-2, with 7 bases that match TRBD1. J was trimmed by 6 bases and V by 4 bases; bases with no gene match: 12. This CDR3 spans 15 amino acids. Germline-derived CDR1 and CDR2 are SGHNT and YYREEE (reference sequence). CDR3 sequence (DNA): TGTGCCAGCAGCCGCCCAGGGGGGAGATGGGATGGCTACACCTTC. Amino acid sequence: CASSRPGGRWDGYTF. Full variable domain (missing parts from reference TRBV5-4 and TRBJ1-2): ETGVTQSPTHLIKTRGQQVTLRCSSQSGHNTVSWYQQALGQGPQFIFQYYREEENGRGNFPPRFSGLQFPNYSSELNVNALELDDSALYLCASSRPGGRWDGYTFGSGTRLTVV.

The V gene is TRBV19, the J gene TRBJ1-5, with 8 positions matching TRBD1. The length of the CDR3 is 15 residues. Germline V lookup: CDR1 LNHDA, CDR2 SQIVND (reference sequence). J was trimmed by 6 bases and V by 6 bases; bases with no gene match: 10. The CDR3 spells CASSQGTGHGQPQHF. CDR3 nucleotide sequence: TGTGCCAGTAGCCAAGGGACAGGCCATGGTCAGCCCCAGCATTTT. The variable domain in full, with the rest retrieved from reference TRBV19 and TRBJ1-5, is DGGITQSPKYLFRKEGQNVTLSCEQNLNHDAMYWYRQDPGQGLRLIYYSQIVNDFQKGDIAEGYSVSREKKESFPLTVTSAQKNPTAFYLCASSQGTGHGQPQHFGDGTRLSIL.

This clone was observed a handful of times. V gene TRBV7-7 combines with J gene TRBJ2-3; 8 bases line up with TRBD1. The CDR3 has 15 residues. After removal of 2 bases from V and 3 bases from J, the junction contained 4 bases not matched to a gene. Germline V gives CDR1 SSHAT, CDR2 FNYEAQ (reference sequence). DNA for the CDR3: TGTGCCAGCAGCTTAACAGGGGGTCAGACAGATACGCAGTATTTT. Amino acid sequence: CASSLTGGQTDTQYF.

The chain is built from TRBV4-3 and TRBJ2-2; 9 nucleotides line up with TRBD2. J was trimmed by 1 base and V by 0 bases; bases with no gene match: 6. This CDR3 has 18 amino acids. Looked up from germline, CDR1 is LGHNA and CDR2 is YSLEER. This CDR3 is CASSQEVAGEENTGELFF. DNA for the CDR3: TGCGCCAGCAGCCAAGAAGTAGCGGGGGAGGAGAACACCGGGGAGCTGTTTTTT.

The rearrangement links TRBV5-4 to TRBJ2-1; unclear D gene. The length of the CDR3 is 12 residues. Germline V gene sequence: CDR1 SGHNT, CDR2 YYREEE (reference sequence). Trimming left V 3 bases short and J 6 bases short, with 7 bases between. The CDR3 DNA is TGTGCCAGCAGCTACTCCCGCAATGAGCAGTTCTTC. This translates into CASSYSRNEQFF. Full variable domain (outside the CDR3, taken from reference TRBV5-4 and TRBJ2-1): ETGVTQSPTHLIKTRGQQVTLRCSSQSGHNTVSWYQQALGQGPQFIFQYYREEENGRGNFPPRFSGLQFPNYSSELNVNALELDDSALYLCASSYSRNEQFFGPGTRLTVL.

This rearrangement joins TRBV18 to TRBJ2-2; D is undetermined. This CDR3 spans 16 amino acids. V gave up 1 base and J gave up 0 bases, with 9 bases separating them. Germline loops: CDR1 KGHSH, CDR2 LQKENI. In DNA form, the CDR3 reads TGTGCCAGCTCACCACTCCTACGGTCGAACACCGGGGAGCTGTTTTTT. Translated, it gives CASSPLLRSNTGELFF.

The chain couples TRBV19 to TRBJ1-2; D uncertain. The length of the CDR3 is 15 residues. Deletions cut 1 base from V and 2 bases from J, with 11 bases between. Germline V gene data show CDR1 as LNHDA and CDR2 as SQIVND (reference sequence). The CDR3 DNA sequence: TGTGCCAGTAGTATAGCCCTGGCACCCAACTATGGCTACACCTTC. Encoded protein: CASSIALAPNYGYTF.

The chain employs TRBV5-1 and TRBJ2-7, with 7 bases lining up with TRBD2. Germline trimming cut 0 bases from V and 1 base from J; bases unmatched to any gene: 7. The CDR3 is 16 amino acids. Germline V lookup: CDR1 SGHRS, CDR2 YFSETQ. CDR3 in DNA: TGCGCCAGCAGCTTGGCCCCGACTAGCTCATCCTACGAGCAGTACTTC. Translating it yields CASSLAPTSSSYEQYF.

This rearrangement joins TRBV7-2 to TRBJ2-3, with a tentative D call TRBD2 (5 bases). The CDR3 consists of 16 residues. V gave up 0 bases and J gave up 2 bases, with 12 bases separating them. Germline CDR1 and CDR2: SGHTA and FQGNSA. CDR3: CASSLAGPGFTDTQYF. CDR3 nucleotide sequence: TGTGCCAGCAGCTTAGCGGGTCCGGGGTTCACAGATACGCAGTATTTT.

The rearrangement joins TRBV29-1 to TRBJ1-2; D possibly corresponds to TRBD1 (5 bases). Per the germline V gene, CDR1 is SQVTM and CDR2 is ANQGSEA. V was clipped by 6 bases and J by 8 bases, with 10 bases between them. The CDR3 has 10 residues. The CDR3 reads CSVDKQGYTF. The CDR3 nucleotides are TGCAGCGTGGACAAGCAAGGCTACACCTTC. The whole variable domain, remainder taken from reference TRBV29-1 and TRBJ1-2, is SAVISQKPSRDICQRGTSLTIQCQVDSQVTMMFWYRQQPGQSLTLIATANQGSEATYESGFVIDKFPISRPNLTFSTLTVSNMSPEDSSIYLCSVDKQGYTFGSGTRLTVV.

V and J are TRBV5-4 and TRBJ2-7; 10 bases match TRBD2. This CDR3 contains 13 residues. V lost 4 bases, J lost 5 bases, and 3 bases stayed unmatched. Germline V lookup: CDR1 SGHNT, CDR2 YYREEE (reference sequence). CDR3 in DNA: TGTGCCAGCAGCATAGGGACTAGCGACGAGCAGTACTTC. Its translation: CASSIGTSDEQYF. Supplemented by reference TRBV5-4 and TRBJ2-7, the full variable domain reads ETGVTQSPTHLIKTRGQQVTLRCSSQSGHNTVSWYQQALGQGPQFIFQYYREEENGRGNFPPRFSGLQFPNYSSELNVNALELDDSALYLCASSIGTSDEQYFGPGTRLTVT.

The V and J genes are TRBV6-5 and TRBJ2-3; D is undetermined. V lost 7 bases and J lost 3, with 8 bases in between. The germline V gene has CDR1 MNHEY and CDR2 SVGAGI. The CDR3 is 12 amino acids. The CDR3 loop is CASTPGTDTQYF. Here the CDR3 DNA reads TGTGCCAGCACTCCGGGTACAGATACGCAGTATTTT.

V gene TRBV19 combines with J gene TRBJ2-7; 8 nucleotides agree with TRBD2. Germline CDR1 is LNHDA and CDR2 is SQIVND (reference sequence). This CDR3 comprises 14 residues. V trimming: 4 bases; J trimming: 4 bases; junction bases outside the gene matches: 6. This CDR3 is CASSTLAGPYEQYF. The CDR3 coding sequence is TGTGCCAGTAGTACCCTAGCGGGCCCTTACGAGCAGTACTTC. The full variable domain, its missing parts supplied by reference TRBV19 and TRBJ2-7, is DGGITQSPKYLFRKEGQNVTLSCEQNLNHDAMYWYRQDPGQGLRLIYYSQIVNDFQKGDIAEGYSVSREKKESFPLTVTSAQKNPTAFYLCASSTLAGPYEQYFGPGTRLTVT.

The chain employs TRBV7-2 and TRBJ2-1; 10 bases are shared with TRBD2. Germline V gene lookup returns CDR1 SGHTA and CDR2 FQGNSA. J was trimmed by 4 bases and V by 5 bases; bases with no gene match: 8. The CDR3 has 16 residues. The CDR3 region is CASSTHTSGAYNEQFF. The CDR3 DNA reads TGTGCCAGCAGCACCCATACTAGCGGGGCTTACAATGAGCAGTTCTTC.

The rearrangement uses TRBV19 and TRBJ1-5; D uncertain. V dropped 6 bases and J dropped 0 bases, with 15 bases sitting between them. The germline CDR1 and CDR2 sequences are LNHDA and SQIVND (reference sequence). The CDR3 contains 16 residues. The CDR3 DNA reads TGTGCCAGTAGCCTCTTTGGTCTAGGTAGCAATCAGCCCCAGCATTTT. Its translation is CASSLFGLGSNQPQHF.

The genes are TRBV12-5 and TRBJ2-1; 8 bases agree with TRBD2. The CDR3 covers 17 residues. V gave up 6 bases and J gave up 9 bases; unmatched junction bases: 19. Per the germline V gene, CDR1 is LGHNT and CDR2 is FRNRAP. CDR3 in DNA: TGTGCTAGTGGACACGTAGTAGCGGGACGGGGCAAAGGTGAGCAGTTCTTC. Translation: CASGHVVAGRGKGEQFF.

The CDR3 nucleotides read TGTGCCAGCAGGGGGCCAGACCCCAACTATGGCTACACCTTC. Translating gives CASRGPDPNYGYTF. The chain uses TRBV6-5 and TRBJ1-2, with D tentatively TRBD1 (5 bases). The germline V and J ends were trimmed by 6 bases and 2 bases, with 13 bases remaining between them. Per the germline V gene, CDR1 is MNHEY and CDR2 is SVGAGI. The CDR3 is 14 residues long.

This chain connects TRBV24-1 to TRBJ2-3; 7 positions match TRBD2. Looked up from germline, CDR1 is KGHDR and CDR2 is SFDVKD. V lost 4 bases, J lost 2 bases, and 8 bases stayed unmatched. This CDR3 is built from 16 residues. Here the CDR3 DNA reads TGTGCCACCAGTGACCTGCAGAGCGGGATCACAGATACGCAGTATTTT. Translated, it gives CATSDLQSGITDTQYF.

The gene calls are TRBV7-9 and TRBJ2-2, with D tentatively TRBD2 (6 bases). This CDR3 comprises 14 residues. Germline CDR1 SEHNR, CDR2 FQNEAQ (reference sequence). V was shortened by 1 base and J by 4 bases, with 7 bases between the two germline ends. As DNA, the CDR3 is TGTGCCAGCAGCTTAGTGGGGGGCACCGGGGAGCTGTTTTTT. Its protein product is CASSLVGGTGELFF.

This chain connects TRBV5-4 to TRBJ2-3, with 12 nucleotides matching TRBD2. The ends lost 8 bases at V and 2 bases at J; junction bases unmatched: 9. Germline V gene data show CDR1 as SGHNT and CDR2 as YYREEE (reference sequence). This CDR3 has 16 amino acids. This CDR3 reads CASTYWTSGVTDTQYF. The CDR3 DNA reads as TGTGCCAGTACGTACTGGACTAGCGGGGTCACAGATACGCAGTATTTT.

The chain carries TRBV4-3 and TRBJ2-7, with D possibly being TRBD1 (6 bases). The V gene's germline CDR1 is LGHNA and CDR2 YSLEER. The CDR3 totals 15 residues. The V end lost 4 bases, the J end lost 0 bases, and 13 bases lay between the germline ends. The CDR3 DNA follows: TGCGCCAGCAGCCTCACCTGGACAGACTCCTACGAGCAGTACTTC. It is translated as CASSLTWTDSYEQYF.

The V and J genes are TRBV7-9 and TRBJ1-2; 7 nucleotides line up with TRBD1. Germline values: CDR1 SEHNR, CDR2 FQNEAQ (reference sequence). The CDR3 totals 17 residues. Losses at the gene ends were 5 bases for V and 4 bases for J; bases not matched to a gene: 16. The chain's CDR3 is CASSRNEGAGSLYGYTF. The CDR3 coding sequence is TGTGCCAGCAGCAGGAACGAGGGGGCGGGATCCCTCTATGGCTACACCTTC.

This clone was detected once. The rearrangement links TRBV27 to TRBJ1-2, with 8 nucleotides matching TRBD1. Trimming took 6 bases from V and 0 from J; bases not matched to a gene: 6. CDR3 length: 15 amino acids. Germline CDR1 reads MNHEY; CDR2 reads SMNVEV (reference sequence). CDR3 coding DNA: TGTGCCAGCAGCATACAGGGGGTCCCTAACTATGGCTACACCTTC. Its protein product is CASSIQGVPNYGYTF.

The chain employs TRBV21-1 and TRBJ1-2. TRBV21-1 has pseudogene status. This CDR3 has 15 amino acids. CDR3 in amino acids: CASSKDSGVRYGYTF. The CDR3 DNA reads as TGTGCCAGCAGCAAAGATTCGGGGGTTAGGTATGGCTACACCTTC.

V usage is TRBV5-1 and J usage is TRBJ2-1, with 9 bases fitting TRBD2. The CDR3 totals 16 residues. Germline CDR1 SGHRS, CDR2 YFSETQ. Trimming took 1 base from V and 5 from J; bases not matched to a gene: 7. CDR3 nucleotide sequence: TGCGCCAGCAGCTTGAGTACAAGACTAGCGGACAATGAGCAGTTCTTC. It codes for CASSLSTRLADNEQFF.